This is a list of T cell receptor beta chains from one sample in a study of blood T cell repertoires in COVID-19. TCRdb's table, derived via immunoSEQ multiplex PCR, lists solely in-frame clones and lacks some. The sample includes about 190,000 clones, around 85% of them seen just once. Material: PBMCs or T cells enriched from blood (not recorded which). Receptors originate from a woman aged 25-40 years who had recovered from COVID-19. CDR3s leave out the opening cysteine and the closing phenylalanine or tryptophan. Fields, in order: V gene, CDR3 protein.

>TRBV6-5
ASSYPLAGGEETQY
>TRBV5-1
ASSLGGTTYEQY
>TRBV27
ASSFADNLLNYGYT
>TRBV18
ASSLERSYEQY
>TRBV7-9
ASSLYVDEQF
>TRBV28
ASSFGLAGGRVDNEQF
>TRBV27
ASRQAMNTEAF
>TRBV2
ASSALADTQY
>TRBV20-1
SRGAGETQY
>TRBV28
ASSLGGPSPLH
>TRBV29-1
SVGLAANTGELF
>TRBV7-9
ASSPTGTALYEQY
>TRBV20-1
SASGLGQMLSYNSPLH
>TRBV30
AWRVRVAGHTGELF
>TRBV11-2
ASSFSGDQPQH
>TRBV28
ASRARQSREKLF
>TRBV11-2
ASSLRRGGGRDHTEAF
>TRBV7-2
ASSPIISPLH
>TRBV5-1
ASSLALAGGGDTQY
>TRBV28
ASSLGTGTYGYT
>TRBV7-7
ASSLGLATDTQY
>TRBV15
ATSRAGQQYNEQF
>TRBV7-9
ASSPPGAQPQH
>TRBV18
ASSEQGTDTQY
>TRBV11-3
ASSLGFSSAPSTDTQY
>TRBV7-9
ASSLGGGGLNTEAF
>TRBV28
ASGTGRNTIY
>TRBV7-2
ASSLARGSGGTIY
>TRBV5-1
ASSLLAAGTGELF
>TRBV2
ASTGTSKGGNEQF
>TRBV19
ASSTQDQGQPQH
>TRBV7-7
ASSQDSSTEAF
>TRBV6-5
ASRLGQGVLGTQY
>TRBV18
ASSPSDISSYNSPLH
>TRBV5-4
ASSSQGNNQPQH
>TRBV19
ASNRQGVLTEAF
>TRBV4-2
ASSQELMGGNEKLF